A selection of T cell receptor beta chains follows, all from one sample in a study of shared clonotypes between healthy human individuals. The repertoire was sequenced with immunoSEQ multiplex PCR; TCRdb's copy has only in-frame clones and lacks some. The sample comprises millions of clones, approximately 93% of which are singletons, and 0.39% rests with the top ten. Sample: naive CD4+ T cells from PBMCs. These receptors originate from a man aged 18 to 30 in good health. Some clones in this sample may be carry-over from other donors' samples. CDR3s include the opening cysteine and the closing phenylalanine or tryptophan. D genes are given only for firm matches. Some rows mark clone size as missing; the rest say once, few, many or name a class of expanded clone.

D gene: .
J gene: TRBJ1-2
clone size: few
V gene: TRBV6-6
CDR3 DNA: TGTGCCAGCAAAAGAGCCCACTATGGCTACACCTTC
CDR3 protein: CASKRAHYGYTF

D gene: .
J gene: TRBJ1-2
clone size: .
V gene: TRBV28
CDR3 DNA: TGTGCCATAGTAGGGGGTTTCGACTATGGCTACACCTTC
CDR3 protein: CAIVGGFDYGYTF

D gene: .
J gene: TRBJ2-5
clone size: .
V gene: TRBV5-1
CDR3 DNA: TGCGCCAGCAGCGAGACCCCCCAAGAGACCCAGTACTTC
CDR3 protein: CASSETPQETQYF

D gene: .
J gene: TRBJ1-2
clone size: .
V gene: TRBV14
CDR3 DNA: TGTGCCAGCAGCCCTACTTTTGGCAGGGCCTATGGCTACACCTTC
CDR3 protein: CASSPTFGRAYGYTF

D gene: .
J gene: TRBJ1-1
clone size: .
V gene: TRBV5-6
CDR3 DNA: TGTGCCAGCAGCTTAGGGCAGATTATGAACACTGAAGCTTTCTTT
CDR3 protein: CASSLGQIMNTEAFF

D gene: .
J gene: TRBJ2-2
clone size: .
V gene: TRBV30
CDR3 DNA: TGTGCCTGGAGAAGGGCGGGCACCGGGGAGCTGTTTTTT
CDR3 protein: CAWRRAGTGELFF

D gene: .
J gene: TRBJ1-3
clone size: .
V gene: TRBV18
CDR3 DNA: TGTGCCAGCTCACTTACTGCGGCCAACTCTGGAAACACCATATATTTT
CDR3 protein: CASSLTAANSGNTIYF

D gene: TRBD1
J gene: TRBJ1-5
clone size: once
V gene: TRBV27
CDR3 DNA: TGTGCCAGCAGTTCACGGGACAGGGGCGATGGCAATCAGCCCCAGCATTTT
CDR3 protein: CASSSRDRGDGNQPQHF

D gene: .
J gene: TRBJ1-2
clone size: .
V gene: TRBV7-2
CDR3 DNA: TGTGCCAGCCGGGGAGCTAACTATGGCTACACCTTC
CDR3 protein: CASRGANYGYTF

D gene: TRBD2
J gene: TRBJ2-2
clone size: .
V gene: TRBV6-6
CDR3 DNA: TGTGCCAGCAGTTCTAGCGGGGGGAACACCGGGGAGCTGTTTTTT
CDR3 protein: CASSSSGGNTGELFF

D gene: .
J gene: TRBJ2-1
clone size: .
V gene: TRBV6-6
CDR3 DNA: TGTGCCAGCAGCTACGGATACAATGAGCAGTTCTTC
CDR3 protein: CASSYGYNEQFF

D gene: .
J gene: TRBJ1-1
clone size: .
V gene: TRBV28
CDR3 DNA: TGTGCCAGCACCTCTCGTCAACACTCTTTGTATGAAGCTTTCTTT
CDR3 protein: CASTSRQHSLYEAFF

D gene: .
J gene: TRBJ2-5
clone size: .
V gene: TRBV5-6
CDR3 DNA: TGTGCCAGCAGCCTTAAAGAGACCCAGTACTTC
CDR3 protein: CASSLKETQYF

D gene: TRBD2
J gene: TRBJ2-1
clone size: .
V gene: TRBV28
CDR3 DNA: TGTGCCAGCAGGGCGGGAGGGACGTACAATGAGCAGTTCTTC
CDR3 protein: CASRAGGTYNEQFF

D gene: .
J gene: TRBJ2-3
clone size: .
V gene: TRBV7-9
CDR3 DNA: TGTGCCAGCAGCTTAGGGGGTGGCGGCACAGATACGCAGTATTTT
CDR3 protein: CASSLGGGGTDTQYF

D gene: .
J gene: TRBJ2-2
clone size: .
V gene: TRBV11-1
CDR3 DNA: TGTGCCAGCAGCCAAGACGGAGCGGCGAACACCGGGGAGCTGTTTTTT
CDR3 protein: CASSQDGAANTGELFF